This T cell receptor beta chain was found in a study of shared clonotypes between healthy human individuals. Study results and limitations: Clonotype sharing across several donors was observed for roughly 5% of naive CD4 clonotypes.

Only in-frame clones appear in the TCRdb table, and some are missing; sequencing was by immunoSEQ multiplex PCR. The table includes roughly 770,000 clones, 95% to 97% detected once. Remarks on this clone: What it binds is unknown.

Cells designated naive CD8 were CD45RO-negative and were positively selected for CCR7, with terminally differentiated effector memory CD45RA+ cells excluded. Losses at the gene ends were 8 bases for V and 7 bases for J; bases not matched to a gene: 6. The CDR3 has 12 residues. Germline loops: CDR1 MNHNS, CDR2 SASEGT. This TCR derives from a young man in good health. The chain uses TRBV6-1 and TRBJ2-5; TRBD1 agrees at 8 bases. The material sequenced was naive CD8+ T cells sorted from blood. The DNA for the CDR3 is TGTGCCAGCTGGGGAACAGGGGGGACCCAGTACTTC. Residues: CASWGTGGTQYF.